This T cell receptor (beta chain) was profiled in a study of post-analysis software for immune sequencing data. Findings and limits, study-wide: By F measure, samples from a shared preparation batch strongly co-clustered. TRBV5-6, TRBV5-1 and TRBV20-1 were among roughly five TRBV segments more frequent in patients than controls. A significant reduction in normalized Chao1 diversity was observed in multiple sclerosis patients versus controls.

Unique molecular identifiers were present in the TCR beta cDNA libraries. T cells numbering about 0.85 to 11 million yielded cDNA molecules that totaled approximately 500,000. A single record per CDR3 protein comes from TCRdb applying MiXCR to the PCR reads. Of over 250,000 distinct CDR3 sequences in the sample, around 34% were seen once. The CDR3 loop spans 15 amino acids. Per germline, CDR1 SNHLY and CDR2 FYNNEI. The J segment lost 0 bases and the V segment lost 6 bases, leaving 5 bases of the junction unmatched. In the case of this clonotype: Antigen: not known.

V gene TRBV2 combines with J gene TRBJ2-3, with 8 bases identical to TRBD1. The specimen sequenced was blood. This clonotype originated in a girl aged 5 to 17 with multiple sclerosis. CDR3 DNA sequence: TGTGCCAGCAGAGACAGGGGCGATAGCACAGATACGCAGTATTTT. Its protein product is CASRDRGDSTDTQYF.